This T cell receptor (beta chain) was found in a study of blood T cell repertoires in COVID-19. Sequencing used immunoSEQ multiplex PCR; TCRdb keeps in-frame clones, though not all of them. The sample records 130,000 or so clones, around 85% being singletons. This CDR3 is 16 amino acids long. V was clipped by 5 bases and J by 1 base; unmatched bases: 10. The germline gives CDR1 MNHEY, CDR2 SVGEGT. This clonotype was obtained from a woman aged 80 or over with acute or convalescent COVID-19. Sequencing was performed on peripheral blood. The V and J genes are TRBV6-2 or TRBV6-3 and TRBJ1-1, with 7 bases lining up with TRBD1. The chain's CDR3 is CASSPRGQRSNTEAFF. The CDR3 nucleotides are TGTGCCAGCAGTCCCCGGGGACAGCGGTCGAACACTGAAGCTTTCTTT.